This record looks at one TCR beta chain sequence and its context. Its antigen is still unknown. This sample was taken from a study of CD8 T cells in acute hepatitis C reinfection. Time point described: naive CD8 control sorted from an acute-time-point sample. Method: immunoSEQ multiplex PCR; TCRdb's copy keeps in-frame clones and lacks some. The table has approximately 41,000 clones, just under 90% seen once. Study-wide results and limits: CDR3 sequences shared with other epitopes were rare. All groups preferentially used TRBV04 and TRBV06, which was not due to overrepresentation in the naive pool. Regardless of outcome, thirteen public clonotypes appeared, one using V04-02/J02-02.

Trimming cost V 8 bases and J 1 base, with 11 bases left between them. The V gene's germline CDR1 is LGHNA and CDR2 YNFKEQ. The CDR3 totals 13 residues. The sample taken for sequencing was naive CD8+ T cells from PBMCs. The rearrangement joins TRBV4-2 to TRBJ1-1; D remains ambiguous. This sequence was found in a man in his thirties or forties with chronic hepatitis C. DNA for the CDR3: TGTGCCAGCTTTCGCAGTCCGAACACTGAAGCTTTCTTT. Its translation: CASFRSPNTEAFF.